These T cell receptor beta chains were read from a single sample in a study of T-cell memory formation after mild COVID-19. Using its own MiXCR run on the 5' RACE reads, TCRdb lists one record per CDR3 protein. The table records approximately 390,000 distinct CDR3 sequences, roughly 15% of them present only once. The sample taken for sequencing was PBMCs or a T cell subset sorted from them (not recorded which). The receptors originated from a young man who had mild COVID-19 (a few samples of this study predate the infection). Cell type and time point are not known. Each CDR3 is given with its conserved first and last residue.

J: TRBJ1-1; V: TRBV30; CDR3: CALGVVNTEAFF
J: TRBJ2-1; V: TRBV4-3; CDR3: CASSQDWGLWDNEQFF
J: TRBJ1-2; V: TRBV27; CDR3: CASSPHRVYGYTF
J: TRBJ2-1; V: TRBV7-2; CDR3: CASSTRTRDLFF
J: TRBJ1-2; V: TRBV5-1; CDR3: CASSTTGLVYGYTF
J: TRBJ2-5; V: TRBV7-9; CDR3: CASSPTGQGGKTQYF
J: TRBJ1-1; V: TRBV20-1; CDR3: CSAPRGGWVNTEAFF
J: TRBJ2-3; V: TRBV5-6; CDR3: CASGEATQYF
J: TRBJ2-7; V: TRBV5-1; CDR3: CASSLTGDEQYF
J: TRBJ2-1; V: TRBV18; CDR3: CASSPPGPPDNEQFF
J: TRBJ2-3; V: TRBV6-2/TRBV6-3; CDR3: CASSSGTITDTQYF
J: TRBJ2-6; V: TRBV12-3/TRBV12-4; CDR3: CASSVDSTGANVLTF
J: TRBJ2-5; V: TRBV20-1; CDR3: CSASPGGAGTQYF
J: TRBJ2-7; V: TRBV11-2; CDR3: CASSLTGTEQYF
J: TRBJ1-4; V: TRBV27; CDR3: CASSPLEWTNEKLFF
J: TRBJ2-3; V: TRBV30; CDR3: CAWIGRRSTDTQYF
J: TRBJ1-5; V: TRBV15; CDR3: CATRDRGLALQPQHF
J: TRBJ2-5; V: TRBV6-5; CDR3: CASSYSRASGGRETQYF